This T cell receptor beta chain derives from a study of CD8 T cells in ankylosing spondylitis. Study observations and caveats: Blood from ankylosing spondylitis patients appeared to carry a characteristic eight-variant TCR beta motif.

The sample holds a few counts of this clonotype. The antigen remains unidentified. Germline CDR1 is SGHAT and CDR2 is FQDESV (reference sequence). With V trimmed by 1 base and J by 8 bases, 12 bases remained unmatched. The CDR3 loop spans 18 amino acids. TCRdb passed the 5' RACE reads through MiXCR, listing each CDR3 protein once. The data hold around 490,000 distinct CDR3 sequences, with over 4% observed a single time. This sequence originates from a male donor with ankylosing spondylitis. The chain joins TRBV11-1 to TRBJ1-6; 9 bases are a match to TRBD1. Sequencing used blood, either unsorted or a sorted T cell fraction (not recorded which). CDR3 region: CASSLDFRGQGLHSPLHF. The CDR3 DNA reads TGTGCCAGCAGCTTAGATTTCCGGGGACAGGGTCTCCATTCACCCCTCCACTTT.